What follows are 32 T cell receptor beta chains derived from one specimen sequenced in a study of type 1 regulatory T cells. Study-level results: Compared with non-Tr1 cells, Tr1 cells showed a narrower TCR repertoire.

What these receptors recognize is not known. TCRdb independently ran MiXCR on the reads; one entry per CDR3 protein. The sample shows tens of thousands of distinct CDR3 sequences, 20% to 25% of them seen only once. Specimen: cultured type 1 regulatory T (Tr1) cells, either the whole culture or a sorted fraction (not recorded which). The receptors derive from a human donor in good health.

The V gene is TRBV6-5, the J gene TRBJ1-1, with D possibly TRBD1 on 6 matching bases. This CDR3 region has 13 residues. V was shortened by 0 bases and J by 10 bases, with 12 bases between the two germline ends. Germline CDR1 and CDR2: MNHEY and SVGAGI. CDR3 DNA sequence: TGTGCCAGCAGTTACTCGATTGCAGGGGCAGCTTTCTTT. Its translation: CASSYSIAGAAFF.

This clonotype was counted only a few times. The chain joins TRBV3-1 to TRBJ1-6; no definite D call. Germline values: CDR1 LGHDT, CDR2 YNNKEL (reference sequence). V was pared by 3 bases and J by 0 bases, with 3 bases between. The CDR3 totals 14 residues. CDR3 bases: TGTGCCAGCAGCCAGAGCTCCTATAATTCACCCCTCCACTTT. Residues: CASSQSSYNSPLHF. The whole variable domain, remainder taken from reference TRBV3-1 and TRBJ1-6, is DTAVSQTPKYLVTQMGNDKSIKCEQNLGHDTMYWYKQDSKKFLKIMFSYNNKELIINETVPNRFSPKSPDKAHLNLHINSLELGDSAVYFCASSQSSYNSPLHFGNGTRLTVT.

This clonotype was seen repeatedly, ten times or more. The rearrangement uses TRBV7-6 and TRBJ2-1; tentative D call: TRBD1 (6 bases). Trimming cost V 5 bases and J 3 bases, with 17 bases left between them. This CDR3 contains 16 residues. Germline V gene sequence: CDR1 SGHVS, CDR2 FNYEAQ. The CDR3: CASSRGRGGDYNEQFF. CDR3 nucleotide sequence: TGTGCCAGCAGCCGAGGCAGAGGGGGTGACTACAATGAGCAGTTCTTC.

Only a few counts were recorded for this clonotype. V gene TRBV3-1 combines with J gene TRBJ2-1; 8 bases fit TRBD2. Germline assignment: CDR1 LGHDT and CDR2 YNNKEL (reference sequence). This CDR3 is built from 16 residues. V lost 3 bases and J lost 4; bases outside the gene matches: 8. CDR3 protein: CASSQTGTSGYNEQFF. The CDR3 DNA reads TGTGCCAGCAGCCAGACCGGGACTAGTGGATACAATGAGCAGTTCTTC.

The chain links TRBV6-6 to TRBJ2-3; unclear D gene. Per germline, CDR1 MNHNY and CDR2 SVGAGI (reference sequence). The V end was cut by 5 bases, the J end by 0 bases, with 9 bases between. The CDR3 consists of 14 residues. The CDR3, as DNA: TGTGCCAGCAGTACCCGGGCCAGCACAGATACGCAGTATTTT. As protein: CASSTRASTDTQYF.

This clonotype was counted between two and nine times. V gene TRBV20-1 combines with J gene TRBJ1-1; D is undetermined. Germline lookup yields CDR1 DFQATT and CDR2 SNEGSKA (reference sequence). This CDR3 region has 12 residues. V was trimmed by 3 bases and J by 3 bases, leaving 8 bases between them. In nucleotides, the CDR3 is TGCAGTGCTAGGGGAGAGTACACTGAAGCTTTCTTT. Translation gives CSARGEYTEAFF.

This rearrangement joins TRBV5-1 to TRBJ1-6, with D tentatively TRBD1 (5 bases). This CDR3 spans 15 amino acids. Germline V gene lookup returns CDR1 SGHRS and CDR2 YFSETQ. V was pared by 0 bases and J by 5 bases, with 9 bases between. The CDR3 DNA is TGCGCCAGCAGCTTGGATCCAGGGAATAATTCACCCCTCCACTTT. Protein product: CASSLDPGNNSPLHF.

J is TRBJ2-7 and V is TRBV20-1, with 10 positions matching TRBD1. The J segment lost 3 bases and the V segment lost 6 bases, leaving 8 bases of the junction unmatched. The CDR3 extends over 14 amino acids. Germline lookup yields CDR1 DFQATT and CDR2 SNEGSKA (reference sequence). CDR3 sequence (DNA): TGCAGTGCAGAGACAGGGGGCGCAGGCTACGAGCAGTACTTC. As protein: CSAETGGAGYEQYF.

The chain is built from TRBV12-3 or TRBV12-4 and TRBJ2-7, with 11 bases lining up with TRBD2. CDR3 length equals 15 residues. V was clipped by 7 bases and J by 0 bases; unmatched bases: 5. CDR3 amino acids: CASTQTSGISYEQYF. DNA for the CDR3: TGTGCCAGCACCCAGACTAGCGGGATCTCCTACGAGCAGTACTTC.

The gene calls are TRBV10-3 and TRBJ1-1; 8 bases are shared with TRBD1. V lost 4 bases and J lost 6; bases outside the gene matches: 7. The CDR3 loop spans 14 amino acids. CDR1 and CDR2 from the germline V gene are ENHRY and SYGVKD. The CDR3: CAISGGQGKSEAFF. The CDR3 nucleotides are TGTGCCATCAGTGGAGGACAGGGTAAATCTGAAGCTTTCTTT.

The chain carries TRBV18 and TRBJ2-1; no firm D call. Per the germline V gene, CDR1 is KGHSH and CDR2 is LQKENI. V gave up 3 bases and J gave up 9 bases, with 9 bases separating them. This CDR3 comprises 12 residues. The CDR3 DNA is TGTGCCAGCTCACCTCGGTACGCTGAGCAGTTCTTC. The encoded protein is CASSPRYAEQFF.

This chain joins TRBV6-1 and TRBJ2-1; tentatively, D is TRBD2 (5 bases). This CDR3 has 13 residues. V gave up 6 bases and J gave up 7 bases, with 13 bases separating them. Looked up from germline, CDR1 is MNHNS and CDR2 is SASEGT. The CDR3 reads CASRLTGLNEQFF. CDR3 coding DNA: TGTGCCAGCAGGTTGACGGGGTTAAATGAGCAGTTCTTC.

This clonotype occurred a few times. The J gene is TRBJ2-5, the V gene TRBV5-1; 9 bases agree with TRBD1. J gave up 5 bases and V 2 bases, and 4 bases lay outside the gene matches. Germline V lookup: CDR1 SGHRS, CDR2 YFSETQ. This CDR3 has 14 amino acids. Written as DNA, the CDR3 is TGCGCCAGCAGCTTAGGACAGGGGTACGAGACCCAGTACTTC. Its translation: CASSLGQGYETQYF.

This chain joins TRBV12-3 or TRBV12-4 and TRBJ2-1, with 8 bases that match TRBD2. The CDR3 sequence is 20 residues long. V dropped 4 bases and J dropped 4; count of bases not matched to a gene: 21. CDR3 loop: CASSSLPGFGSGSRYNEQFF. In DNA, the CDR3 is TGTGCCAGCAGTTCTCTTCCGGGTTTTGGAAGCGGGAGCCGGTACAATGAGCAGTTCTTC.

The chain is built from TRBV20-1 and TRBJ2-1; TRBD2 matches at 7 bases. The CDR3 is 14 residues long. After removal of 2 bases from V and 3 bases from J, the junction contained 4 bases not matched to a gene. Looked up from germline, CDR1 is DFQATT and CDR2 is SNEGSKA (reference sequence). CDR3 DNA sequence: TGCAGTGCTAGACTAGCGGAGGGCTACAATGAGCAGTTCTTC. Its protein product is CSARLAEGYNEQFF.

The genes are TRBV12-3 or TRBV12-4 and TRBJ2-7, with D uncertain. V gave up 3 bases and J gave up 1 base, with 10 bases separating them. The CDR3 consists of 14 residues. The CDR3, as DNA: TGTGCCAGCAGTTTGGGCTCATCTTCCTACGAGCAGTACTTC. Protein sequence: CASSLGSSSYEQYF.

CDR3 sequence: CASSRQGIGQPQHF. For the CDR3, the DNA is TGTGCCAGCAGCCGACAGGGGATAGGTCAGCCCCAGCATTTT. The chain is built from TRBV12-3 or TRBV12-4 and TRBJ1-5; 8 nucleotides agree with TRBD1. The CDR3 contains 14 residues. J was trimmed by 6 bases and V by 6 bases; bases with no gene match: 7.

The CDR3 loop reads CASSLSGTGITDTQYF. CDR3 nucleotides: TGTGCCAGCAGCTTAAGCGGGACAGGGATAACAGATACGCAGTATTTT. This rearrangement joins TRBV7-6 to TRBJ2-3; 9 bases are a match to TRBD1. The V segment lost 2 bases and the J segment 3 bases; nucleotides outside the gene matches: 6. Germline V gene lookup returns CDR1 SGHVS and CDR2 FNYEAQ. CDR3 length: 16 residues.

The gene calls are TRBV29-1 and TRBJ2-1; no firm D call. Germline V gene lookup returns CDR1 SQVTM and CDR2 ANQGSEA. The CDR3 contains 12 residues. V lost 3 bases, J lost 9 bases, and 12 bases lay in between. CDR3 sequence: CSVEASIGEQFF. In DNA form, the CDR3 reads TGCAGCGTTGAGGCCTCTATTGGTGAGCAGTTCTTC.

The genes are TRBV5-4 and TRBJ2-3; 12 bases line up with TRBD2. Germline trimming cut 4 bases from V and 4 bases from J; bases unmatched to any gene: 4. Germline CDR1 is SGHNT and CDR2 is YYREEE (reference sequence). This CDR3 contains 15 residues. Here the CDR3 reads CASSPSGRGSDTQYF. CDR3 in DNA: TGTGCCAGCAGCCCTAGCGGGAGGGGTTCAGATACGCAGTATTTT.

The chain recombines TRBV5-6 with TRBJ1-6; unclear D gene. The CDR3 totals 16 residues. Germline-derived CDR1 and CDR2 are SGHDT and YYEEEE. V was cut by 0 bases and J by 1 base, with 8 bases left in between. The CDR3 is CASSLGRKSYNSPLHF. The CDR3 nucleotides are TGTGCCAGCAGCTTGGGACGGAAGTCCTATAATTCACCCCTCCACTTT.

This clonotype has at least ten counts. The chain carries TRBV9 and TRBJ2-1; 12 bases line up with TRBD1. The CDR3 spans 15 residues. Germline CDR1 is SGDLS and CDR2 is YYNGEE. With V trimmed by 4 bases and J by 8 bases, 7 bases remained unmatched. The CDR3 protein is CASSIRDRGLDEQFF. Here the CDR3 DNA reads TGTGCCAGCAGCATCCGGGACAGGGGGCTGGATGAGCAGTTCTTC.

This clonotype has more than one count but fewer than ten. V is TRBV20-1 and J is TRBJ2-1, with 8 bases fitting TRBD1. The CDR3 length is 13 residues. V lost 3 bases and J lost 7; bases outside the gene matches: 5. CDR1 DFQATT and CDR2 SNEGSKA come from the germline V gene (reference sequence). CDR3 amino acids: CSASSGGWNEQFF. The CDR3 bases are TGCAGTGCTAGTTCAGGGGGCTGGAATGAGCAGTTCTTC.

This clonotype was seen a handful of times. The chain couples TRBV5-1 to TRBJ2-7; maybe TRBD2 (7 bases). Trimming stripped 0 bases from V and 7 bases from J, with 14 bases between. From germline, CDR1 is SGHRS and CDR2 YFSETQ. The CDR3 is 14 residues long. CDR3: CASSLAQGRGEQYF. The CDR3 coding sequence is TGCGCCAGCAGCTTGGCCCAGGGGAGGGGTGAGCAGTACTTC.

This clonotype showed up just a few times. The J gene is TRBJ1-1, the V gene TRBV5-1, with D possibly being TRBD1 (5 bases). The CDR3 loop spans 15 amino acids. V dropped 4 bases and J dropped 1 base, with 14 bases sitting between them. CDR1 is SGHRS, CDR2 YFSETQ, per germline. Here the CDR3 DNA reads TGCGCCAGCAGCAGAACCGGGACGGAGAACACTGAAGCTTTCTTT. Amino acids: CASSRTGTENTEAFF.

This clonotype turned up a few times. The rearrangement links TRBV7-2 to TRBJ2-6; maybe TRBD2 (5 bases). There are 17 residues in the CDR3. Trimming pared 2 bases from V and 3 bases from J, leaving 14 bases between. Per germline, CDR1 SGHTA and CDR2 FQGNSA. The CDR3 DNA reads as TGTGCCAGCAGCTTAAGAGTGGGGAGAGGTGGGGCCAACGTCCTGACTTTC. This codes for CASSLRVGRGGANVLTF.

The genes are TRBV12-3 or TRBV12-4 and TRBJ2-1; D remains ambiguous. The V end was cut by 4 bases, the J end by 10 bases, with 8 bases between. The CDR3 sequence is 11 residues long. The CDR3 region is CASSSKREQFF. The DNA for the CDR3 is TGTGCCAGCAGTTCTAAGCGAGAGCAGTTCTTC.

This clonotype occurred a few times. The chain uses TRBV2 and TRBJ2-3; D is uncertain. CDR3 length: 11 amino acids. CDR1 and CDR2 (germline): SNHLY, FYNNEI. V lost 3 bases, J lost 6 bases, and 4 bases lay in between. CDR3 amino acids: CASSEGDTQYF. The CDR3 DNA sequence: TGTGCCAGCAGTGAGGGGGATACGCAGTATTTT.

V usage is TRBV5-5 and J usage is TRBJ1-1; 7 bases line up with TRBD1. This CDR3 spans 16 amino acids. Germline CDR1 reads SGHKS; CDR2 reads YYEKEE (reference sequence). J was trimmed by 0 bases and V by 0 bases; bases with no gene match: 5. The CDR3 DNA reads TGTGCCAGCAGCTTGGTTATAACAGGGGTGAACACTGAAGCTTTCTTT. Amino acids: CASSLVITGVNTEAFF.

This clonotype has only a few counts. The CDR3 reads CASSKAEGDQPQHF. The CDR3 coding sequence is TGTGCCAGCAGCAAGGCGGAGGGTGATCAGCCCCAGCATTTT. The V gene is TRBV7-8, the J gene TRBJ1-5, with D unclear. CDR1 and CDR2 from the germline V gene are SGHVS and FQNEAQ. The CDR3 sequence is 14 residues long. Trimming took off 5 bases at V and 5 bases at J, with 13 bases between the two ends.

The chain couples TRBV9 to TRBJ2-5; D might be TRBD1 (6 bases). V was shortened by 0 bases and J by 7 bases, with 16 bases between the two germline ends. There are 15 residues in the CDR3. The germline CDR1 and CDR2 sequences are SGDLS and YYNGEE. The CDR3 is CASSVGGAGVVTQYF. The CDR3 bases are TGTGCCAGCAGCGTAGGAGGCGCAGGGGTGGTGACCCAGTACTTC.

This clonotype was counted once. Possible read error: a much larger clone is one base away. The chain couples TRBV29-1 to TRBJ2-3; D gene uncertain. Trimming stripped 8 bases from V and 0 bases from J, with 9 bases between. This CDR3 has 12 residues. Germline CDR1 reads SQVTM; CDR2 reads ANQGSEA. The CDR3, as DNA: TGCAGCATTGTCGTTAGCACAGATACGCAGTATTTT. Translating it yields CSIVVSTDTQYF.